A single sample gave rise to the 16 T cell receptor beta chains below, sequenced in a study of shared clonotypes between healthy human individuals. TCRdb keeps only in-frame clones here, not all; method: immunoSEQ multiplex PCR. The sample consists of about 300,000 clones, approximately 79% of them appearing once. Sequencing was carried out using memory CD4+ T cells sorted from blood. Subset specified: CD45RA-negative fraction. All receptors come from a man aged 25 to 45 in good health.

The chain employs TRBV6-1 and TRBJ2-2, with a possible D match to TRBD1 (5 bases). The CDR3 is 14 residues long. The germline V gene has CDR1 MNHNS and CDR2 SASEGT. V was trimmed by 1 base and J by 8 bases, leaving 11 bases between them. The CDR3 bases are TGTGCCAGCAGTGAAGTAAGGGGATCTGGGGAGCTGTTTTTT. Protein sequence: CASSEVRGSGELFF.

This clone has more than one count but fewer than ten. The chain has TRBV19 and TRBJ2-1; no reliable D call. Germline V lookup: CDR1 LNHDA, CDR2 SQIVND (reference sequence). Trimming removed 7 bases from V and 3 bases from J, with 10 bases in between. This CDR3 contains 13 residues. The CDR3 protein is CASNKQFYNEQFF. CDR3 sequence (DNA): TGTGCCAGTAACAAACAGTTCTACAATGAGCAGTTCTTC.

This chain uses TRBV18 with TRBJ2-3; TRBD1 agrees at 8 bases. This CDR3 is 14 amino acids long. CDR1 is KGHSH and CDR2 is LQKENI in the germline V gene. J was trimmed by 6 bases and V by 4 bases; bases with no gene match: 6. The CDR3 bases are TGTGCCAGCTCACTTGACAGGGGATACGATACGCAGTATTTT. Its protein product is CASSLDRGYDTQYF.

The chain uses TRBV13 and TRBJ1-2, with 9 bases that match TRBD1. Germline CDR1 is PRHDT and CDR2 is FYEKMQ (reference sequence). The CDR3 is made up of 15 amino acids. The junction had 8 bases not matched to a gene; V was cut back by 5 bases and J by 4 bases. DNA of the CDR3: TGTGCCAGCAGCACCCGGGACAGGGACCTCTATGGCTACACCTTC. It is translated as CASSTRDRDLYGYTF.

The chain links TRBV29-1 to TRBJ2-3; D not certain. The CDR3 spans 12 residues. V shed 6 bases and J shed 1 base, with 8 bases lying between them. Germline CDR1 SQVTM, CDR2 ANQGSEA. The CDR3: CSVARGTDTQYF. CDR3 DNA: TGCAGCGTCGCACGCGGCACAGATACGCAGTATTTT.

The chain has TRBV5-1 and TRBJ1-1; D gene uncertain. The CDR3 is made up of 13 amino acids. The germline gives CDR1 SGHRS, CDR2 YFSETQ. With 0 bases removed from V and 6 bases from J, the gap between germline ends came to 9 bases. CDR3 residues: CASSLVGSAEAFF. The CDR3 nucleotides read TGCGCCAGCAGCTTGGTCGGGTCAGCTGAAGCTTTCTTT.

This sequence joins TRBV28 and TRBJ1-4, with 8 bases that match TRBD1. With V trimmed by 3 bases and J by 3 bases, 6 bases remained unmatched. Germline-derived CDR1 and CDR2 are MDHEN and SYDVKM. The CDR3 loop spans 16 amino acids. The CDR3 nucleotides read TGTGCCAGCAGTTTGACCCAGGGGGCCGCTAATGAAAAACTGTTTTTT. Its translation is CASSLTQGAANEKLFF.

At least ten counts were recorded for this clone. Within the sample, other DNA sequences also encode this same CDR3. The V gene is TRBV6-4, the J gene TRBJ1-1, with 11 bases identical to TRBD1. CDR3 length equals 15 residues. The V and J ends lost 6 bases and 5 bases, in that order; junction bases with no gene match: 8. Germline CDR1 MRHNA, CDR2 SNTAGT. CDR3 residues: CASRPDRGRRTEAFF. In DNA form, the CDR3 reads TGTGCCAGCAGACCGGACAGGGGGCGTCGAACTGAAGCTTTCTTT.

The V gene is TRBV7-3, the J gene TRBJ2-3; 10 bases align to TRBD2. Germline CDR1 reads SGHTA; CDR2 reads FQGTGA. The CDR3 contains 13 residues. The ends lost 2 bases at V and 14 bases at J; junction bases unmatched: 7. The CDR3 region has the DNA TGTGCCAGCAGCTTAGTGCTAGCGGGAGTTCGGTATTTT. The encoded protein is CASSLVLAGVRYF. The complete variable domain, with remaining parts taken from reference TRBV7-3 and TRBJ2-3, reads GAGVSQTPSNKVTEKGKYVELRCDPISGHTALYWYRQSLGQGPEFLIYFQGTGAADDSGLPNDRFFAVRPEGSVSTLKIQRTERGDSAVYLCASSLVLAGVRYFGPGTRLTVL.

V is TRBV10-1 and J is TRBJ2-7, with unresolved D. This CDR3 region has 15 residues. The germline V and J ends were trimmed by 0 bases and 3 bases, with 12 bases remaining between them. CDR1 WNHNN and CDR2 SYGVQD come from the germline V gene (reference sequence). Written as DNA, the CDR3 is TGCGCCAGCAGTGAGTCTCCGGGCAGTCTCTACGAGCAGTACTTC. This codes for CASSESPGSLYEQYF.

The chain combines TRBV5-5 with TRBJ2-6; 9 nucleotides line up with TRBD1. Germline CDR1 is SGHKS and CDR2 is YYEKEE (reference sequence). J was trimmed by 0 bases and V by 1 base; bases with no gene match: 5. The CDR3 is 18 residues long. The CDR3 bases are TGTGCCAGCAGCTTGCTGGGACAGGGTCACTCTGGGGCCAACGTCCTGACTTTC. Residues: CASSLLGQGHSGANVLTF.

The V and J genes are TRBV19 and TRBJ2-3; no reliable D call. CDR3 length: 14 amino acids. Trimming stripped 6 bases from V and 7 bases from J, with 17 bases between. Germline assignment: CDR1 LNHDA and CDR2 SQIVND (reference sequence). The CDR3 region is CASSQSHLRNTQYF. As DNA, the CDR3 is TGTGCCAGTAGCCAATCTCACCTCCGGAATACGCAGTATTTT. Full variable domain (outside the CDR3, taken from reference TRBV19 and TRBJ2-3): DGGITQSPKYLFRKEGQNVTLSCEQNLNHDAMYWYRQDPGQGLRLIYYSQIVNDFQKGDIAEGYSVSREKKESFPLTVTSAQKNPTAFYLCASSQSHLRNTQYFGPGTRLTVL.

This chain uses TRBV9 with TRBJ1-3; weak D call: TRBD1 (5 bases). This CDR3 spans 16 amino acids. Between the trimmed V and J ends, which lost 4 bases and 0 bases, there was a span of 14 bases. The germline CDR1 and CDR2 sequences are SGDLS and YYNGEE. This CDR3 is CASSLTGRSSGNTIYF. The CDR3 DNA sequence: TGTGCCAGCAGCCTAACGGGACGGAGCTCTGGAAACACCATATATTTT. The complete variable domain, with remaining parts taken from reference TRBV9 and TRBJ1-3, reads DSGVTQTPKHLITATGQRVTLRCSPRSGDLSVYWYQQSLDQGLQFLIQYYNGEERAKGNILERFSAQQFPDLHSELNLSSLELGDSALYFCASSLTGRSSGNTIYFGEGSWLTVV.

V and J are TRBV5-5 and TRBJ2-1; either TRBD1 or TRBD2 may supply D (6 bases each). V was trimmed by 3 bases and J by 7 bases, leaving 11 bases between them. Germline CDR1 reads SGHKS; CDR2 reads YYEKEE (reference sequence). This CDR3 is 13 amino acids long. The CDR3 nucleotides read TGTGCCAGCAGCTGGGGGGCTGGGAATGAGCAGTTCTTC. This translates into CASSWGAGNEQFF.

The V and J genes are TRBV25-1 and TRBJ1-2; D gene unclear. CDR1 and CDR2 (germline): MGHDK, SYGVNS. V lost 2 bases and J lost 8, with 6 bases in between. The CDR3 consists of 11 residues. The CDR3 spells CASSERWGYTF. The CDR3 DNA sequence: TGTGCCAGCAGTGAACGGTGGGGCTACACCTTC.

This rearrangement joins TRBV7-9 to TRBJ2-5, with TRBD2 matching over 8 bases. With the DNA end fitting TRBJ2-7 better, the J assignment may be wrong. This CDR3 is built from 14 residues. CDR1 and CDR2 (germline): SEHNR, FQNEAQ (reference sequence). Written as DNA, the CDR3 is TGTGCCAGCAGCTTAAGCGGGAGAGAAGACGAGCAGTACTTC. It yields the protein CASSLSGREDEQYF.